The source of this T cell receptor (beta chain) is a study of T cell responses to AZD1222 COVID-19 vaccine. Study context: Pooled together were second doses at about 4 or about 12 weeks.

Whole-study findings and limits: Reportedly, nearly half the spike-specific TCRs target unmutated variant regions.

CDR3 length equals 15 residues. Comments on this clone: Its antigen is as yet unknown.

Profiling relied on immunoSEQ multiplex PCR, and the TCRdb table lists in-frame clones only, not all of them. This sample has around 160,000 clones, with about 90% found just once. This receptor was taken from an adult in good health. The sequences come from peripheral blood, collected on day 0 of AZD1222 vaccination. The chain combines TRBV21-1 with TRBJ2-7; the table names TRBD1, a call not compared with the DNA. TRBV21-1 is recorded as a pseudogene. The DNA for the CDR3 is TGTGCCAGCAGCAAAGAGGCCAGGGTATCCTACGAGCAGTACTTC. This gives the protein CASSKEARVSYEQYF.